These 6 T cell receptor beta chains originate from one sample sequenced in a study of T cells in Graves' hyperthyroidism and ophthalmopathy. RNA transcripts provided the source from which TCR beta CDR3 regions were amplified. A first-round RT-PCR of the TCR CDR3 used the HTBI primer set. TCRdb itself ran the multiplex PCR reads through MiXCR, one entry per CDR3 protein. The sample has about 840,000 distinct CDR3 sequences; 38% are singletons. Input material: blood. The origin of the receptors is a man aged 18 to 35 with Graves' hyperthyroidism.

As regards this clonotype: A read error is likely, as this CDR3 ends without the conserved phenylalanine or tryptophan. The chain is built from TRBV10-3 and TRBJ2-7; 10 bases map to TRBD1. The CDR3 runs to 15 residues. Losses at the gene ends were 6 bases for V and 4 bases for J; bases not matched to a gene: 9. Germline CDR1 reads ENHRY; CDR2 reads SYGVKD. The CDR3 nucleotides are TGTGCCATCAGATCCCAGGCGGGACAGGGGTACGAGCAGTACCTC. Translated, it gives CAIRSQAGQGYEQYL.

This clonotype was seen repeatedly, ten times or more. The V call is TRBV20-1, the J call TRBJ1-6; no firm D call. V was shortened by 0 bases and J by 8 bases, with 11 bases between the two germline ends. Per germline, CDR1 DFQATT and CDR2 SNEGSKA (reference sequence). This CDR3 has 14 amino acids. The CDR3 sequence: CSARDRGVYSPLHF. The CDR3 nucleotides read TGCAGTGCTAGAGATCGGGGAGTTTATTCACCCCTCCACTTT.

This clonotype was picked up a small number of times. V usage is TRBV19 and J usage is TRBJ2-7; possibly TRBD1 or TRBD2 for D (5 bases each). The V end lost 3 bases, the J end lost 4 bases, and 10 bases lay between the germline ends. CDR3 size: 13 residues. Germline V gives CDR1 LNHDA, CDR2 SQIVND (reference sequence). In DNA, the CDR3 is TGTGCCAGTAGTATTGGGGACCAGTACGAGCAGTACTTC. It specifies CASSIGDQYEQYF.

The rearrangement links TRBV10-3 to TRBJ2-7, with a possible D match to TRBD2 (6 bases). The CDR3 covers 12 residues. CDR1 is ENHRY, CDR2 SYGVKD, per germline. The DNA of the CDR3 is TGTACCAGCAGTTACCGGGGGTACGAGCAGTACTTC. As protein: CTSSYRGYEQYF.

On this clonotype: Sequence at one end of the junction differs from germline and may be a read error. The J gene is TRBJ2-5, the V gene TRBV7-9, with 7 bases matching TRBD1. The CDR3 loop spans 15 amino acids. Looked up from germline, CDR1 is SEHNR and CDR2 is FQNEAQ (reference sequence). The CDR3 loop is CASSLERGLQETQNF. CDR3 bases: TGTGCCAGCAGCTTAGAAAGGGGGCTCCAAGAGACCCAGAACTTC.

The rearrangement joins TRBV10-2 to TRBJ1-2; D is unresolved. Trimming stripped 4 bases from V and 11 bases from J, with 2 bases between. The CDR3 consists of 8 residues. From germline, CDR1 is WSHSY and CDR2 SAAADI. The DNA for the CDR3 is TGCGCCAGCAGTGCGTACACCTTC. It specifies CASSAYTF.